Detailed here is one T cell receptor (beta chain). Its recognized antigen is unknown. No per-base quality is available; no much larger clone lies one base away. There are 15 amino acids in the CDR3, from cysteine to phenylalanine inclusive. Here the CDR3 DNA is all that survives: 45 bases in frame from base 1. V is cut back by 4 bases and J by 2 bases, with 7 bases in the junction unmatched. For CDR1 and CDR2, the germline V gene lists SGDLS and YYNGEE. The library was made by the immunoSEQ multiplex PCR assay. The multiplex PCR relied on a mix of 60 forward primers for TCR Vbeta segments and 13 reverse primers for TCR Jbeta segments. The CDR3 region of rearranged TCR beta genes was amplified from genomic DNA by a multiplex PCR assay. The Illumina HiSeq System was used to sequence the amplified TCR beta libraries as 87-base-pair reads. Per the original workflow: A later analysis tallied around 80 million unique TCR beta chains across the 666 repertoires, and around 12 million of those chains were shared by two or more donors. To remove PCR and sequencing errors, raw reads were error-corrected and collapsed into unique sequences using a nearest-neighbor algorithm that merged closely related sequences. To assign V, D and J gene segments, CDR3 sequences were aligned to IMGT reference sequences. For a sequence to be retained, at least a six-nucleotide match to both a V gene segment and a J gene segment was required. A rearrangement counted as productive if the CDR3 had no stop codons and remained in frame with V and J, and every other rearrangement counted as non-productive. CDR3 was defined by IMGT convention, running from the second conserved V-encoded cysteine to the conserved J-encoded phenylalanine. Sequences without an unambiguous match to a single V gene segment were excluded from the earlier analysis of several hundred of the donors. In an earlier analysis of approximately 590 of the donors, a V segment was called functional when productive rearrangements were above 56.7%, and segregating when the standard deviation between donors exceeded 5%. A statistical classification framework was built to diagnose cytomegalovirus status from the catalog of TCR beta chain sequences. V and J gene assignment, in a later analysis, came from comparing TCR nucleotide sequences with IMGT/GENE-DB human TR gene sequences. Using the TCRdist pipeline, a later analysis assigned CDR3 sequences along with most-parsimonious VDJ recombination scenarios. In a later analysis, each TCR beta chain was defined by its CDR3 amino acid sequence together with its V-gene family, and reads lacking a unique V-gene family were excluded. As a way to deal with suspected cross-contamination and a sequencing artifact, a later analysis dropped 640 or so nucleotide sequences that were highly shared and had low generation probability. A later analysis calculated a clonal expansion index for each public chain from normalized within-repertoire ranks of inferred template counts. Generation probabilities in a later analysis came from a VDJ recombination model fitted to out-of-frame rearrangements, and those results were checked against IGoR. In a later analysis, TCR-TCR, TCR-HLA and TCR-CMV co-occurrence was scored with hypergeometric tests, and a repertoire-size bias correction was applied to TCR pairs. A later analysis estimated false discovery rates by permuting HLA or CMV assignments 20 times. A later analysis grouped co-occurring TCRs with DBSCAN, adding TCRdist sequence similarity when clustering within HLA-allele-positive subsets. For co-occurrence clustering, repertoires with fewer than 30,000 or more than 120,000 public chains were excluded, along with four or five repertoires with anomalous nucleotide sharing. This is the immuneACCESS table as TCRdb keeps it, with only in-frame sequences that have V and J called. A part of the clones is gone; compared with another copy, unresolved V genes explain less than half, and the rest is unexplained. The D gene and trimming were derived from the DNA, and the V and J assignments and clone size from that table. The sample has around 150,000 clones on record, roughly 77% of them singletons. Of the sample, 3.5% is held by the ten largest clones.

The cohort was made up of roughly 670 healthy bone marrow donors. At the time of sampling, all cohort members were nominally healthy, though unrecorded immune exposures were likely present. Of the roughly 630 cohort members, around 310 had a positive CMV serostatus and approximately 370 had a negative one, while no CMV serostatus was recorded for the donor. Every donor gave a peripheral blood sample, and the peripheral blood mononuclear cells from that sample were used for TCR beta sequencing. The Qiagen DNeasy Blood Extraction Kit was used to extract genomic DNA from the blood cell samples. The entry originates in a study of cytomegalovirus exposure and HLA in healthy donors (dated by TCRdb to the late 2010s). For the study in its entirety: An earlier analysis of some 500 of the donors reported more than 250 Gb of sequence data and more than 90 million unique TCR beta sequences from 150 million to 200 million T cells. All discovery cohort repertoires had been generated using a single sequencing platform. The study aimed to test whether cataloging public T cell receptors could reveal signatures of past pathogen exposure. The later analysis used no new phenotypic data to find candidate immune exposures, relying instead on TCR beta sequences and their occurrence across donors. Class I and class II HLA loci were covered by the typing at four-digit resolution. Along with the approximately 670-subject first cohort, a separate validation cohort of over a hundred different subjects was used. A later genetic analysis took genome-wide SNP genotypes for about 55% of the roughly 700 donors and used that subset as a discovery cohort. About 300 gigabases of sequencing data and tens of millions of unique TCR sequences were included in an early release covering about 620 HLA-typed donors. Alongside the repertoire data, information on donor age, sex, ethnicity and CMV serostatus was compiled. Roughly 5 DR-DQ haplotypes were handled as single units for association and clustering because linkage in the cohort was strong. To study patterns of TCR occurrence, a later analysis re-analyzed previously published TCR beta repertoires from 550 to 800 donors and added high-resolution HLA genotyping. Of the approximately 400 genotyped donors, about 84% fell in the genetic ancestry cluster associated with self-reported Caucasian donors. Typing coverage differed by locus: A, B, C, DRB1 and DQB1 were typed in about 620-630 donors, DQA1 in about 550, DPA1 in 600 to 610, and DPB1 in 400 to 490. An earlier analysis of around 580 of the donors used high-throughput TCR beta sequencing to judge whether each TCR beta V gene segment behaved as functional or pseudogenic. The study combined high-throughput TCR immunosequencing, statistical association of individual TCRs with disease status, and machine learning to predict cytomegalovirus infection status. Using immunosequencing, the study profiled T cell repertoires from fewer than 700 subjects and related those repertoires to cytomegalovirus serostatus. Among under 450 genotyped donors of the cohort, an average of around 240,000 unique TCR beta nucleotide sequences were sequenced per donor, about a sixth of them non-productive. Overall results and qualifications from the work: According to the authors, the approach could potentially be generalized to other disease states and immunological phenotypes. According to a later genetic analysis, donors in an Asian-associated ancestry cluster had fewer N-insertions in productive TCRs than the approximately 700-donor mean. Assigning TCR associations to individual alleles was difficult when HLA alleles, especially DR and DQ, strongly co-occurred. A cluster of highly shared sequence variants was judged likely to be a technical artifact of the sequencing pipeline. In both the original and validation cohorts, the classifier was reported to diagnose cytomegalovirus status with high specificity and sensitivity. In this cohort, only TCR beta chains were sequenced, and detectable features were limited by the absence of alpha or paired-chain data. In a later analysis, HLA-associated TCR beta chains showed more clonal expansion and lower generation probabilities than non-associated chains that were equally common. A later analysis associated 16,951 TCR beta sequences with specific HLA alleles at a false discovery rate of 0.05. Because HLA typing was unavailable for some donors at each locus, only the typed subset was used in association tests. Some 16 rarely observed V segments, including chromosome 9 orphons, were excluded from the earlier analysis of about 600 of the donors because counts were too low. Correlated functional status among segregating V segments might reflect linkage disequilibrium, but an unknown experimental factor could not be ruled out. In a later analysis, TCR association rates were found to vary across HLA loci, with the most associated TCRs seen for DRB1 alleles and the fewest for HLA-C alleles. Broadly in line with IMGT annotations, most TCR beta V segments showed up in productive rearrangements about 87% or about 30% of the time in an earlier analysis of 587 of the donors. In a later genetic analysis, a missense DCLRE1C variant was associated with V-gene and J-gene trimming of TCR beta chains, and the association was replicated in an independent cohort. In the study, 150 to 200 TCR beta chains were listed as associated with cytomegalovirus. Most CMV-associated TCR beta chains appeared to be HLA-restricted in a later analysis, and the HLA associations seemed to be driven largely by CMV exposure. Because the 87-base-pair reads could not distinguish some IMGT-functional V segments, including TRBV6-2 and TRBV6-3, those segments were excluded. Presence/absence analyses assumed roughly uniform sequencing depth across donors, an assumption that may not hold. Most TCR sequences were seen in very few donors, while some public TCRs were found in many individuals. CMV serostatus was the only immune exposure information available for the cohort. Several of the top co-occurrence clusters appeared to be linked to parvovirus B19, influenza, CMV and Epstein-Barr virus, according to a later analysis. A further reported finding was that TCR beta sequences accurately predicted the HLA-A and HLA-B alleles for most subjects in the first cohort. A few of the identified cytomegalovirus-associated TCR beta chains were confirmed in vitro to be specific for cytomegalovirus antigens.

The source is a human donor in good health. Sequenced sample: PBMCs. This chain joins TRBV9 to TRBJ2-3; 7 central nucleotides agree with TRBD2. The nucleotides read TGTGCCAGCAGCCAGACTAGCCCAAACACAGATACGCAGTATTTT. This sequence encodes CASSQTSPNTDTQYF.